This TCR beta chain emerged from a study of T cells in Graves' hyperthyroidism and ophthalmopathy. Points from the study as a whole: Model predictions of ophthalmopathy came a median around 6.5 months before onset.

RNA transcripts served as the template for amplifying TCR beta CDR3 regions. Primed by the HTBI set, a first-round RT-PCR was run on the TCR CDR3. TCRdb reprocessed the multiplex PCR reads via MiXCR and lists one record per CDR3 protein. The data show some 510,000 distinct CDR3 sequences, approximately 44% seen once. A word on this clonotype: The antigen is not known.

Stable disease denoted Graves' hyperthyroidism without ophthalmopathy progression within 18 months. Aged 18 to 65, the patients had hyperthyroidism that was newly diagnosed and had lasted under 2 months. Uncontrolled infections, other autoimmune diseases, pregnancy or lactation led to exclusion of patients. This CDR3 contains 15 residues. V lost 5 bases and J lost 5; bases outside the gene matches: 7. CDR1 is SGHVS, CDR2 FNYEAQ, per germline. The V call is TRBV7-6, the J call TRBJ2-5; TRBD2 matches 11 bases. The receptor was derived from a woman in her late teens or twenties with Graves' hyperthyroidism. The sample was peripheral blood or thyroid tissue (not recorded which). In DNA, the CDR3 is TGTGCCAGCAGCGCCACTAGCGGGAGCTGGGAGACCCAGTACTTC. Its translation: CASSATSGSWETQYF.